This TCR beta chain was sequenced in a study of cytomegalovirus exposure and HLA in healthy donors. The CDR3 spans 15 residues. 60 Vbeta and 13 Jbeta primers were used in PCR. The table came from immunoSEQ multiplex PCR; TCRdb's copy has only in-frame clones and leaves some out. The data contain around 230,000 clones, about 80% of them singletons. Study outcomes and limitations: Through in vitro validation, a few CMV-associated chains were shown to be specific for CMV antigens. Sequencing likely caused a cluster of highly shared sequence variants.

This clone showed up just once. Its antigen is unidentified. The specimen was PBMCs. This receptor was identified in a man aged 35 to 55 in good health and CMV-seropositive. The chain combines TRBV1 with TRBJ2-1; the table assigns TRBD2, which was not confirmed against the DNA. TRBV1 is a documented pseudogene. The CDR3 reads CTSSQGRLAGNEQFF. The CDR3 nucleotides read TGCACCAGCAGCCAAGGTCGCCTAGCGGGCAATGAGCAGTTCTTC.